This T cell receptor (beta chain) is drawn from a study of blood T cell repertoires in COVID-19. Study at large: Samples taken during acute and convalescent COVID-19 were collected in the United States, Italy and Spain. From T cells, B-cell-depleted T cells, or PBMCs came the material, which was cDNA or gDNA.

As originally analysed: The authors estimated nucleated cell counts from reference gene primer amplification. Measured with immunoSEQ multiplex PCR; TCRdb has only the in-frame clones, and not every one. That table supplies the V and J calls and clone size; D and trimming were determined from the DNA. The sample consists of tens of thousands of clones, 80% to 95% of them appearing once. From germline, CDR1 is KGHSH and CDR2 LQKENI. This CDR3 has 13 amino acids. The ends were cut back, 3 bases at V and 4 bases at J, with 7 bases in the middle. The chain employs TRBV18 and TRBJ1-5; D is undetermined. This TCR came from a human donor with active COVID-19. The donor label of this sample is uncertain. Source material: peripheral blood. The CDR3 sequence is CASSPYSNQPQHF. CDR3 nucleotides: TGTGCCAGCTCACCCTACAGTAATCAGCCCCAGCATTTT.